A selection of T cell receptor beta chains follows, all from one sample in a study of blood T cells in healthy people across ages. Each CDR3 protein is one row after TCRdb ran MiXCR on the 5' RACE reads. The data contain around 1.5 million distinct CDR3 sequences, about 35% of them singletons. The sequenced material came from blood. Receptor source: a woman aged 30 to 39 in good health. CDR3s include the opening cysteine and the closing phenylalanine or tryptophan. A D gene is named only where the DNA matches it firmly. For some rows the clone size is stated as once, few or many, or as a class when expanded; others skip it.

v_call,d_call,j_call,clone_size,cdr3_aa
TRBV20-1,TRBD2,TRBJ2-1,few,CSAREGLAGDNEQFF
TRBV3-1,.,TRBJ2-5,.,CASTAGSSRGETQYF
TRBV24-1,.,TRBJ2-1,.,CATRTVDYNEQFF
TRBV12-3/TRBV12-4,TRBD1,TRBJ1-4,.,CASSQQGYEKLFF
TRBV20-1,TRBD1,TRBJ1-4,.,CSARPSGQGGKLFF
TRBV5-1,.,TRBJ1-5,.,CASSRTKIFSNQPQHF
TRBV10-3,TRBD2,TRBJ2-3,few,CAIKTGGGTDTQYF
TRBV4-2,.,TRBJ2-1,.,CASGVAHSYNEQFF
TRBV7-2,TRBD1,TRBJ2-5,few,CASSRDRAVETQYF
TRBV20-1,TRBD1,TRBJ2-1,few,CSATGTGGDLGGDEQFF
TRBV7-9,TRBD1,TRBJ1-2,few,CASSIQGGLGYTF
TRBV30,.,TRBJ2-5,few,CAWSVHSGGQETQYF
TRBV7-2,.,TRBJ2-3,.,CASSFLASAQYF
TRBV18,.,TRBJ1-4,many,CASSPRATNEKLFF
TRBV6-1,TRBD1,TRBJ1-2,.,CATSTGIYGYTF